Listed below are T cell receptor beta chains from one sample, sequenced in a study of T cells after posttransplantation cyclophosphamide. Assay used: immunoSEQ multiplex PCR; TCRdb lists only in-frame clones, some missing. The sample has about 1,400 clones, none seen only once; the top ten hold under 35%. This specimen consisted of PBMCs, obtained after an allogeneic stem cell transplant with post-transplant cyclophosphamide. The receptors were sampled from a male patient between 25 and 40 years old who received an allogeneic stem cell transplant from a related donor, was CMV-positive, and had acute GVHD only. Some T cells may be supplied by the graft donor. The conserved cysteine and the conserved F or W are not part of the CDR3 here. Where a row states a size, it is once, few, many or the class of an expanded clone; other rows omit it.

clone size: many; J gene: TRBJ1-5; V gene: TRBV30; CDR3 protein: AWSVRSDQPQH
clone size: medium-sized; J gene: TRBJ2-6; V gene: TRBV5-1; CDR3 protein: ASSRQGAGANVLT
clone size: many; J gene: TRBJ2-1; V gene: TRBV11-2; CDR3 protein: ASSLTPTGRDEQF
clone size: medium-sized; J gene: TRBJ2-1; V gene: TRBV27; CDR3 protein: ASSLWTGLDNEQF
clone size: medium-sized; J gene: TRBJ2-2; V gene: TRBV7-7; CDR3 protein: ASSLGAGELF
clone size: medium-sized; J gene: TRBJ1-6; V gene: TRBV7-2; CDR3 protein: ASSPTRTGGLSPLH
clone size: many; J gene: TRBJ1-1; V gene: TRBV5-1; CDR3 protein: ASSLASGGEGAMNTEAF
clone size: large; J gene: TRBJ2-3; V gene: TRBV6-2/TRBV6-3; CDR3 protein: ASSYDYGDTQY
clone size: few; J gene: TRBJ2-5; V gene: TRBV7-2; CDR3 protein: ASSRSAGAEVTQY
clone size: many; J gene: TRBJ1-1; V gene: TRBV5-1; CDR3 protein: ASSLGWPGTGNTEAF
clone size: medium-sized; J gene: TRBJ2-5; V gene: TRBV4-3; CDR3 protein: ASSQVMSGQETQY
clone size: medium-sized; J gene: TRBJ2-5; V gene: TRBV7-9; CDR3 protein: ASSPPATAQETQY
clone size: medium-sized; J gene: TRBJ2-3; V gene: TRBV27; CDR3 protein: ASSLSGFSDTQY
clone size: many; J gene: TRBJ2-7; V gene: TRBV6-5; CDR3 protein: ASRETGVPSYEQY
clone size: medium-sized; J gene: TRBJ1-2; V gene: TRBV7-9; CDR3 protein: ASSDRQGAVYGYT
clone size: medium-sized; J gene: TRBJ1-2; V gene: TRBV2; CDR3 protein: AREDRGVYGYT
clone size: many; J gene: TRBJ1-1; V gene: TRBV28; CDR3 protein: ASRPKGRAEAF
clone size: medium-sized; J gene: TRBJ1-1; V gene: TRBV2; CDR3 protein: ASITRSAGYEAF
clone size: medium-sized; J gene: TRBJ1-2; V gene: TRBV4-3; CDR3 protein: ASSPGGRRLGYT
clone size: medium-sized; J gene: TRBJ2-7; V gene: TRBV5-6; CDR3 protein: ASSRQPANEQY
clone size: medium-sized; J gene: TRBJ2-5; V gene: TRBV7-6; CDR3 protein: ASSQATPAQY
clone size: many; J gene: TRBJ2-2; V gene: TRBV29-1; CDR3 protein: SGQVNTGELF
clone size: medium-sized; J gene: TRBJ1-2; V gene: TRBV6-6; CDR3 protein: ASSYSSPGREYGYT
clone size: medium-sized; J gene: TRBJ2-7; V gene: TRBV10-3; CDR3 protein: AISGGGGSGEQY
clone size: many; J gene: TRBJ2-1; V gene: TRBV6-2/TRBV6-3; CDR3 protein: ASTRSGTRKQF
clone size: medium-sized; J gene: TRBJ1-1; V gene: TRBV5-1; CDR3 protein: ASSLTGTNTEAF
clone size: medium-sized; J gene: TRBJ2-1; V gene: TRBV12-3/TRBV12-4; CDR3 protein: ASSLGLVDEQF
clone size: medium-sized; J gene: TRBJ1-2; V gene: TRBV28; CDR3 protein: ASSFGAGEKYIGYT
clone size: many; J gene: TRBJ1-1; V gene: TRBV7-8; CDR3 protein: ASSFSGGTWDTEAF
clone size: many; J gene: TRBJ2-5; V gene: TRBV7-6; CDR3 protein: ASSAYLETQY
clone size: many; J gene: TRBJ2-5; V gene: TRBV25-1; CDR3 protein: ASRGGETQY
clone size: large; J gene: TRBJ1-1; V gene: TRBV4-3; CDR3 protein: ASSQEGGLTEAF
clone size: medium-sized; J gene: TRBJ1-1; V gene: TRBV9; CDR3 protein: ASSVGPNTEAF
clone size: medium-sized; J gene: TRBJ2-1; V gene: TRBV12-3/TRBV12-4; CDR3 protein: ASSPGTGNYNEQF
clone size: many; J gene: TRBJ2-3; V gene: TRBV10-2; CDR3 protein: ATLSTGGADTQY
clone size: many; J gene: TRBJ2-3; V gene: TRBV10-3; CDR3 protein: AISDRRGGPGDTQY
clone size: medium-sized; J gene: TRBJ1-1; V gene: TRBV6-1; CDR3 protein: ASSDATGTPNTEAF
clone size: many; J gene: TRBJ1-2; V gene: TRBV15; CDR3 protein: ATSWGQGYGYT
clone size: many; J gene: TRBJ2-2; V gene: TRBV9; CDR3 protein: ASSGRGGLSTGELF
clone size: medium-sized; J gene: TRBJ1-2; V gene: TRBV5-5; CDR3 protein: ASSSGTGGT
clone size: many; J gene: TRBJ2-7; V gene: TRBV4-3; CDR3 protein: ASSQGLSLGGVHEQY
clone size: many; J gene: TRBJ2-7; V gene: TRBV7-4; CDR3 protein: ASSPGSFGQGPYEQY
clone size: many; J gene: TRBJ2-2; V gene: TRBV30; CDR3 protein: AWSRGIGELF
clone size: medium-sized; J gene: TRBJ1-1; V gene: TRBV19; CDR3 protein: ATQALGNTEAF
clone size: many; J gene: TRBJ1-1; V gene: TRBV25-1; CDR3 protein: ASSVFSGTGNTEAF
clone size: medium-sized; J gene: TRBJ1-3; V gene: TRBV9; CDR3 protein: ASSVAQESSGNTIY
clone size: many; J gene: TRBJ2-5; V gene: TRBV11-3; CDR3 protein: ASSPRRGLQETQY
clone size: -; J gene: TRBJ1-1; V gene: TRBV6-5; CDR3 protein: ASSTTENTEAF
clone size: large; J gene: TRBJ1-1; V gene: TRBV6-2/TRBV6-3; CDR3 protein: ASSYPTEAF